These T cell receptor beta chains were read from a single sample in a study of blood T cell repertoires in COVID-19. Assay: immunoSEQ multiplex PCR; the TCRdb copy retains only in-frame clones and omits some. The sample includes some 120,000 clones, 90% of them seen just once. The sequencing sample was made of peripheral blood. These receptors all stem from a man over 45 with active COVID-19. Both conserved end residues are part of each CDR3. The D gene is left open where the match is weak. Size values are once, few and many counts, or a class for expanded clones, and some rows have none.

>16|TRBD1|-|TRBJ2-7|TRBV5-8
TGTGCCAGCAGCGAGGGACAGGCCCTTCTCTCCTACGAGCAGTACTTC
CASSEGQALLSYEQYF
>13|-|-|TRBJ1-2|TRBV12-3/TRBV12-4
TGTGCCAGCAGTTTGGGGGCCTTGTATGGCTACACCTTC
CASSLGALYGYTF
>15|TRBD1|-|TRBJ1-4|TRBV14
TGTGCCAGCAGCCTTGGTGGGACAGGGAATGAAAAACTGTTTTTT
CASSLGGTGNEKLFF
>15|-|-|TRBJ1-2|TRBV5-1
TGCGCCAGCAGCTTGATTGGACAAGGGGGTCCGGGCTACACCTTC
CASSLIGQGGPGYTF
>16|-|-|TRBJ2-3|TRBV4-1
TGCGCCAGCAGCCAAGATTGGGCTAGCAGCACAGATACGCAGTATTTT
CASSQDWASSTDTQYF
>13|-|-|TRBJ2-3|TRBV27
TGTGCCAGCAGTCTACTAAGCACAGATACGCAGTATTTT
CASSLLSTDTQYF
>22|TRBD2|-|TRBJ2-1|TRBV27
TGTGCCAGCAGTCTGTTCGGTATTTCGGGACTAGCGGGTACCATTGGGGGGAATGAGCAGTTCTTC
CASSLFGISGLAGTIGGNEQFF
>13|-|once|TRBJ1-1|TRBV6-4
TGTGCCAGCAGATCACAGGGGAACACTGAAGCTTTCTTT
CASRSQGNTEAFF
>13|-|-|TRBJ2-3|TRBV12-3/TRBV12-4
TGTGCCAGCAGTTTCAGTGGCCCAGATACGCAGTATTTT
CASSFSGPDTQYF
>15|TRBD1|once|TRBJ1-5|TRBV19
TGTGCCAGTAGTACCACAGGGGATAGCAATCAGCCCCAGCATTTT
CASSTTGDSNQPQHF
>12|-|-|TRBJ1-1|TRBV11-2
TGTGCCAGCGGGGCGCGATATACTGAAGCTTTCTTT
CASGARYTEAFF
>15|TRBD1|few|TRBJ1-3|TRBV24-1
TGTGCCACCAGTGATTCAAGGACAGGGGGAAACACCATATATTTT
CATSDSRTGGNTIYF
>15|TRBD1|-|TRBJ1-2|TRBV5-5
TGTGCCAGCAGCTTGAAGGGACAGGCTAACTATGGCTACACCTTC
CASSLKGQANYGYTF
>15|-|-|TRBJ2-1|TRBV5-8
TGTGCCAGCAGCTTGTCCCGGAGTTCGGTTAATGAGCAGTTCTTC
CASSLSRSSVNEQFF
>16|-|-|TRBJ1-3|TRBV7-2
TGTGCCAGCAGCTTAGAACAGCCGTTCTCTGGAAACACCATATATTTT
CASSLEQPFSGNTIYF
>15|TRBD1|-|TRBJ1-5|TRBV6-6
TGTGCCAGCAAACCAGGGGGCGCCGAGGGTCAGCCCCAGCATTTT
CASKPGGAEGQPQHF
>13|TRBD1|-|TRBJ2-1|TRBV6-4
TGTGCCAGCTCGGGACAGGGTGTGAATGAGCAGTTCTTC
CASSGQGVNEQFF